This T cell receptor beta chain was captured in a study of beta chain features in type 1 diabetes. General study findings and limits: A moderate, significant TCRB CDR3 shortening appeared in type 1 diabetes across four CD4+ subsets.

Every isolated RNA sample was fully reverse transcribed, so sequencing captured expressed TCRB transcripts. Some clones are missing from TCRdb's copy, which holds only in-frame ones; the method was immunoSEQ multiplex PCR. Of some 110,000 clones detected, roughly 15% appear once; the ten largest clones hold over 2%. This clone has only a few counts. Its antigen is still unknown. The CDR3 extends over 14 amino acids. The V gene's germline CDR1 is LNHDA and CDR2 SQIVND (reference sequence). The V gene end was trimmed by 7 bases and the J gene end by 4 bases; junction bases not matched to a gene: 9. This chain connects TRBV19 to TRBJ2-5; 7 bases are a match to TRBD1. Sequenced sample: central memory CD4+ T cells from blood. The TCR originated in a man under 40 with type 1 diabetes. The CDR3 region has the DNA TGTGCCAGTACCCCGCGCTCAGGGGGAGAGACCCAGTACTTC. This codes for CASTPRSGGETQYF. The full variable domain, with the rest looked up from reference TRBV19 and TRBJ2-5, is DGGITQSPKYLFRKEGQNVTLSCEQNLNHDAMYWYRQDPGQGLRLIYYSQIVNDFQKGDIAEGYSVSREKKESFPLTVTSAQKNPTAFYLCASTPRSGGETQYFGPGTRLLVL.